This T cell receptor (beta chain) was identified during a study of blood T cell repertoires in COVID-19. Study as a whole: From the United States, Italy and Spain came samples of acute and convalescent COVID-19. T cells, B-cell-depleted T cells, or PBMCs supplied cDNA or gDNA.

How the authors handled the data: Amplifying reference gene primers gave estimates of nucleated cell counts. The protocol was immunoSEQ multiplex PCR, while the TCRdb copy is restricted to in-frame clones and leaves out a portion. For V, J and clone size, that table is used; D and trimming come from the DNA. The table includes 150,000 to 160,000 clones, 75% to 95% detected once. The material sequenced was peripheral blood. This TCR came from a middle-aged man with acute or convalescent COVID-19.

Here the CDR3 reads CASSPSASGTIYF. CDR3 coding DNA: TGTGCCAGCTCACCCTCCGCGTCGGGGACCATATATTTT. V gene TRBV18 combines with J gene TRBJ1-3, with no clear D. CDR1 KGHSH and CDR2 LQKENI come from the germline V gene. Trimming removed 3 bases at V and 10 bases at J, with 13 bases between. The CDR3 length is 13 residues.